The TCR beta chain described here comes from a study of blood T cell repertoires in COVID-19 (dated by TCRdb to the early 2020s). With regard to the full study: Samples from collaborators originated in the United States, Italy and Spain and spanned both the acute and convalescent phases of COVID-19. The prospective study material was composed of cDNA or gDNA derived from T cells, B-cell-depleted T cells, or PBMCs. Deeply sampled blood TCRbeta repertoires from subjects exposed to, actively infected with, or recovered from COVID-19 were included in the dataset. The repertoires were made available in a free public database intended to serve as a resource for research on the immune response to SARS-CoV-2. Samples came from the ongoing ImmuneRACE study (first 160 participants) plus 1,254 subjects from 6 global collaborators. Sample metadata almost always included a de-identified subject ID, COVID-19 status, age in years and sex. Where available, HLA class I and class II types were obtained from metadata supplied by the sample provider rather than from assay-based typing. Overall study outcomes, separate from this receptor: The amount of clinical and demographic metadata varied by source and participant and was provided uncurated.

The immunoSEQ Assay, a bias-controlled multiplex PCR, was used to amplify TCRbeta CDR3 regions from genomic DNA. The original pipeline was this. Nucleated cell counts per sample were estimated from amplification of reference gene primers within the assay. Sequence reads were collapsed and filtered to measure the absolute abundance of every unique TCRbeta CDR3 rearrangement. Productive Simpson clonality was computed per sample as the square root of Simpson's diversity index over productive rearrangements. Sourced from immuneACCESS, this table was stored by TCRdb with only in-frame sequences that have V and J called. A share of the clones is absent; for the studies checked, an unresolved V gene accounts for under half, and the remainder has no known explanation. V and J calls plus clone size are reproduced from that table; the DNA served to infer D and trimming. The sample includes roughly 9,900 clones, with just over 75% observed a single time. Around 37% of the sample is held by the ten biggest clonotypes.

Each collaborating institution followed its own protocols to collect whole blood in K2EDTA tubes. Collaborator samples were shipped for TCRbeta analysis as frozen whole blood, isolated PBMCs, or DNA extracted from either sample type. This clone has just one count. The target of this receptor is not known. No qualities accompany the bases; no much larger clone lies one base away. The sample taken for sequencing was peripheral blood. The receptor was derived from a human donor in a cohort sampled during active COVID-19.

The CDR3 in this case is CASSIDGFGGYGYTF. The sequenced DNA is TGTGCCAGTAGTATAGATGGTTTCGGTGGCTATGGCTACACCTTC. The rearrangement combines TRBV19 with TRBJ1-2, with the D gene call left open. Trimming at the junction amounts to 0 bases on V and 4 bases on J, and the germline ends lie 12 bases apart. The CDR3 sequence holds 15 residues, the cysteine and phenylalanine included. Kept here is only the CDR3 DNA, which spans 45 bases and is read in frame from base 1. The germline V gene encodes CDR1 LNHDA and CDR2 SQIVND (reference sequence).